Shown below are 25 T cell receptor beta chains from a single sample sequenced in a study of pediatric ulcerative colitis. One to two pinch biopsies were taken from the rectum during colonoscopy. The assay was immunoSEQ multiplex PCR, and TCRdb's table has in-frame clones only and misses some. The sample carries tens of thousands of clones, roughly 71% recorded once. The sequenced sample was gut tissue. The receptors come from a boy younger than 18 with severe ulcerative colitis.

The chain joins TRBV5-1 to TRBJ1-1; a weak D match, TRBD1 (6 bases). The CDR3 has 15 residues. The V gene's germline CDR1 is SGHRS and CDR2 YFSETQ. Trimming shortened V by 1 base and J by 3 bases, and 13 bases separated the two germline ends. CDR3 coding DNA: TGCGCCAGCAGCTTGAAACAGGGACGGGACACTGAAGCTTTCTTT. Amino acids: CASSLKQGRDTEAFF. The full variable domain, completed using reference TRBV5-1 and TRBJ1-1, is KAGVTQTPRYLIKTRGQQVTLSCSPISGHRSVSWYQQTPGQGLQFLFEYFSETQRNKGNFPGRFSGRQFSNSRSEMNVSTLELGDSALYLCASSLKQGRDTEAFFGQGTRLTVV.

The rearrangement joins TRBV4-2 to TRBJ2-1; 9 bases match TRBD2. The CDR3 contains 17 residues. Germline V gene data show CDR1 as LGHNA and CDR2 as YNFKEQ. J gave up 3 bases and V 0 bases, and 6 bases lay outside the gene matches. CDR3 coding DNA: TGTGCCAGCAGCCAAGAGAGGCAGCGGGGGGTCTACAATGAGCAGTTCTTC. Protein sequence: CASSQERQRGVYNEQFF.

The chain's CDR3 is CSVELWDGAYNEQFF. For the CDR3, the DNA is TGCAGCGTTGAACTTTGGGACGGAGCTTACAATGAGCAGTTCTTC. The chain recombines TRBV29-1 with TRBJ2-1; TRBD1 or TRBD2 may be the D gene (5 bases each). Germline lookup yields CDR1 SQVTM and CDR2 ANQGSEA. V lost 2 bases to trimming and J lost 4 bases, with 15 bases between them. The CDR3 runs to 15 residues.

The chain has TRBV10-3 and TRBJ1-2; D gene unclear. The germline V gene has CDR1 ENHRY and CDR2 SYGVKD. The CDR3 runs 12 residues. The V and J ends lost 0 bases and 5 bases respectively, with 4 bases between them. The CDR3 nucleotides are TGTGCCATCAGTGAGTCGATTTATGGCTACACCTTC. It specifies CAISESIYGYTF.

The V gene is TRBV9, the J gene TRBJ1-6; possible D gene TRBD1, 6 bases. CDR1 is SGDLS, CDR2 YYNGEE, per germline. This CDR3 contains 15 residues. Trimming cost V 1 base and J 7 bases, with 12 bases left between them. As DNA, the CDR3 is TGTGCCAGCAGCGTAACAGGGCTTCCAAATTCACCCCTCCACTTT. Its translation: CASSVTGLPNSPLHF.

The rearrangement uses TRBV11-2 and TRBJ2-2; the D gene is possibly TRBD1 (6 bases). This CDR3 contains 15 residues. Trimming took 5 bases from V and 1 from J, leaving 11 bases between them. Germline loops: CDR1 SGHAT, CDR2 FQNNGV. The CDR3 reads CASSRGGQNTGELFF. CDR3 in DNA: TGTGCCAGCAGCCGTGGGGGCCAGAACACCGGGGAGCTGTTTTTT.

The chain joins TRBV19 to TRBJ1-3; no definite D call. The germline V gene has CDR1 LNHDA and CDR2 SQIVND (reference sequence). The V and J ends lost 0 bases and 0 bases respectively, with 18 bases between them. This CDR3 contains 19 residues. CDR3 nucleotides: TGTGCCAGTAGTATAGAAGGAGGGAGATTGGCTCGCTCTGGAAACACCATATATTTT. Encoded protein: CASSIEGGRLARSGNTIYF. The whole variable domain, filled in from reference TRBV19 and TRBJ1-3, reads DGGITQSPKYLFRKEGQNVTLSCEQNLNHDAMYWYRQDPGQGLRLIYYSQIVNDFQKGDIAEGYSVSREKKESFPLTVTSAQKNPTAFYLCASSIEGGRLARSGNTIYFGEGSWLTVV.

The chain links TRBV4-1 to TRBJ2-5; D is perhaps TRBD1 (6 bases). The V and J ends lost 5 bases and 5 bases respectively, with 12 bases between them. Germline CDR1 and CDR2: MGHRA and YSYEKL. CDR3 length: 13 amino acids. The DNA of the CDR3 is TGCGCCAGCAGCACAGGGCCCGGTGAGACCCAGTACTTC. Protein sequence: CASSTGPGETQYF.

The rearrangement links TRBV4-1 to TRBJ1-1; D perhaps matches TRBD1 (5 bases). Germline loops: CDR1 MGHRA, CDR2 YSYEKL. The CDR3 contains 14 residues. Trimming left V 0 bases short and J 6 bases short, with 11 bases between. CDR3 sequence reads: CASSQDRGGPEAFF. The CDR3, as DNA: TGCGCCAGCAGCCAAGATAGGGGTGGGCCTGAAGCTTTCTTT.

The J gene is TRBJ2-7, the V gene TRBV30, with 7 positions matching TRBD1. Unmatched junction bases numbered 7, after V lost 2 bases and J lost 3 bases. The V gene's germline CDR1 is GTSNPN and CDR2 SVGIG (reference sequence). CDR3 length equals 14 residues. The chain's CDR3 is CAWSHRGGLYEQYF. DNA of the CDR3: TGTGCCTGGAGTCACAGGGGCGGGCTCTACGAGCAGTACTTC.

The CDR3, as DNA: TGTGCCAGCACCGGTCAAGGGACAGAATCCTACAATGAGCAGTTCTTC. Translation gives CASTGQGTESYNEQFF. The genes are TRBV6-6 and TRBJ2-1; 7 bases fit TRBD1. The germline V gene encodes CDR1 MNHNY and CDR2 SVGAGI (reference sequence). The CDR3 runs 16 residues. The ends lost 7 bases at V and 1 base at J; junction bases unmatched: 10.

This clone came up once. The chain carries TRBV7-9 and TRBJ2-2, with no clear D. Trimming took off 4 bases at V and 5 bases at J, with 5 bases between the two ends. Germline V gene sequence: CDR1 SEHNR, CDR2 FQNEAQ (reference sequence). The CDR3 has 12 amino acids. The CDR3 here is CASSSSTGELFF. CDR3 DNA: TGTGCCAGCAGCTCGTCGACCGGGGAGCTGTTTTTT.

This clone was counted between two and nine times. CDR3 loop: CASSDVNTEAFF. Here the CDR3 DNA reads TGTGCCAGCAGCGACGTGAACACTGAAGCTTTCTTT. The chain employs TRBV7-6 and TRBJ1-1; D gene ambiguous. This CDR3 comprises 12 residues. Trimming cost V 5 bases and J 0 bases, with 4 bases left between them. Per germline, CDR1 SGHVS and CDR2 FNYEAQ.

The genes are TRBV11-2 and TRBJ2-5, with 14 bases matching TRBD2. The CDR3 contains 18 residues. The germline V gene has CDR1 SGHAT and CDR2 FQNNGV. After removal of 5 bases from V and 4 bases from J, the junction contained 12 bases not matched to a gene. DNA for the CDR3: TGTGCCAGCAGCGAGGAAGGACTAGCGGGGGGACCACGAGAGACCCAGTACTTC. Amino acid sequence: CASSEEGLAGGPRETQYF.

The chain carries TRBV5-6 and TRBJ2-3; D not resolved. CDR1 SGHDT and CDR2 YYEEEE come from the germline V gene. This CDR3 has 12 amino acids. The V end lost 4 bases, the J end lost 6 bases, and 9 bases lay between the germline ends. CDR3 DNA sequence: TGTGCCAGCAGCCTCGCCAGCGATACGCAGTATTTT. The encoded protein is CASSLASDTQYF.

The chain's CDR3 is CASSLSNRESYEQYF. The CDR3 DNA sequence: TGTGCCAGCAGCTTATCCAACAGGGAATCCTACGAGCAGTACTTC. The chain uses TRBV7-2 and TRBJ2-7, with D perhaps matching TRBD1 (6 bases). The CDR3 runs to 15 residues. V gave up 2 bases and J gave up 1 base, with 12 bases separating them. CDR1 is SGHTA, CDR2 FQGNSA, per germline.

This clone appeared a few times. The chain is built from TRBV4-1 and TRBJ1-5; D is perhaps TRBD1 (5 bases). The CDR3 consists of 15 residues. Looked up from germline, CDR1 is MGHRA and CDR2 is YSYEKL. Trimming took 0 bases from V and 3 from J, leaving 9 bases between them. This chain's CDR3 is CASSQDRQFNQPQHF. The DNA for the CDR3 is TGCGCCAGCAGCCAAGATCGACAGTTCAATCAGCCCCAGCATTTT.

CDR3 sequence reads: CASSSRGKTQYF. Written as DNA, the CDR3 is TGTGCCAGCAGTTCCAGGGGTAAGACCCAGTACTTC. The genes are TRBV28 and TRBJ2-5; perhaps TRBD1 as D (6 bases). From germline, CDR1 is MDHEN and CDR2 SYDVKM. The CDR3 is made up of 12 amino acids. Trimming left V 4 bases short and J 6 bases short, with 9 bases between.

The chain is built from TRBV18 and TRBJ1-2; D perhaps matches TRBD1 (6 bases). The germline V and J ends were trimmed by 3 bases and 6 bases, with 8 bases remaining between them. CDR1 is KGHSH and CDR2 is LQKENI in the germline V gene. The CDR3 covers 12 residues. CDR3 residues: CASSPNRDGYTF. CDR3 nucleotide sequence: TGTGCCAGCTCACCCAACAGGGATGGCTACACCTTC.

This clone was recorded once. The chain carries TRBV9 and TRBJ1-3; TRBD1 aligns across 9 bases. CDR3 size: 14 residues. Per germline, CDR1 SGDLS and CDR2 YYNGEE. The junction had 3 bases not matched to a gene; V was cut back by 4 bases and J by 4 bases. This chain's CDR3 is CASSLQGAGNTIYF. CDR3 in DNA: TGTGCCAGCAGCCTACAGGGGGCAGGAAACACCATATATTTT.

The chain carries TRBV5-4 and TRBJ1-1, with D unclear. The CDR3 consists of 15 residues. Germline CDR1 SGHNT, CDR2 YYREEE (reference sequence). Trimming pared 1 base from V and 1 base from J, leaving 11 bases between. The CDR3 DNA sequence: TGTGCCAGCAGCTTGCCCGACCGTCCGAACACTGAAGCTTTCTTT. It specifies CASSLPDRPNTEAFF.

The chain links TRBV4-1 to TRBJ2-1; D unclear. Germline lookup yields CDR1 MGHRA and CDR2 YSYEKL. The ends were cut back, 2 bases at V and 4 bases at J, with 12 bases in the middle. The CDR3 extends over 15 amino acids. The CDR3 nucleotides are TGCGCCAGCAGCCAAATTGCCGACGATTACAATGAGCAGTTCTTC. Translation: CASSQIADDYNEQFF.

The V gene is TRBV5-5, the J gene TRBJ1-2, with D unclear. Germline V gives CDR1 SGHKS, CDR2 YYEKEE (reference sequence). The CDR3 has 14 amino acids. Trimming removed 2 bases from V and 8 bases from J, with 16 bases in between. In DNA form, the CDR3 reads TGTGCCAGCAGCTTTGTTAGAGAGTCCCCCGGCTACACCTTC. The encoded protein is CASSFVRESPGYTF.

J is TRBJ1-5 and V is TRBV4-1; D uncertain. Germline V gene lookup returns CDR1 MGHRA and CDR2 YSYEKL. CDR3 length: 13 residues. V was pared by 4 bases and J by 4 bases, with 8 bases between. This CDR3 is CASSRRVNQPQHF. CDR3 DNA: TGCGCCAGCAGCCGGCGGGTAAATCAGCCCCAGCATTTT.

The chain combines TRBV6-6 with TRBJ2-1; TRBD1 or TRBD2 may be the D gene (5 bases each). The germline V gene encodes CDR1 MNHNY and CDR2 SVGAGI (reference sequence). Trimming removed 6 bases from V and 5 bases from J, with 5 bases in between. The CDR3 has 11 amino acids. CDR3 in DNA: TGTGCCAGCAGGGGGGACAATGAGCAGTTCTTC. Its translation: CASRGDNEQFF.